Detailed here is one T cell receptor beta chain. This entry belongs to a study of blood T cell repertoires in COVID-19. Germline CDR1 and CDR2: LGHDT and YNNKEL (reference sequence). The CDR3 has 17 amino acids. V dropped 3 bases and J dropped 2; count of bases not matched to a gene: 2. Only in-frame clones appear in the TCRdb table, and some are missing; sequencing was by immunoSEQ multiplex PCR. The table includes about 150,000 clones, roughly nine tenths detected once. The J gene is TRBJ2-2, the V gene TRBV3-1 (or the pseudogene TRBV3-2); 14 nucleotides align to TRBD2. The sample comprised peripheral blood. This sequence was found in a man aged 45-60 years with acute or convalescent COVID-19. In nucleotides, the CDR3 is TGTGCCAGCAGCCAGGGACTAGCGGGAGTAAACACCGGGGAGCTGTTTTTT. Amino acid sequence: CASSQGLAGVNTGELFF.